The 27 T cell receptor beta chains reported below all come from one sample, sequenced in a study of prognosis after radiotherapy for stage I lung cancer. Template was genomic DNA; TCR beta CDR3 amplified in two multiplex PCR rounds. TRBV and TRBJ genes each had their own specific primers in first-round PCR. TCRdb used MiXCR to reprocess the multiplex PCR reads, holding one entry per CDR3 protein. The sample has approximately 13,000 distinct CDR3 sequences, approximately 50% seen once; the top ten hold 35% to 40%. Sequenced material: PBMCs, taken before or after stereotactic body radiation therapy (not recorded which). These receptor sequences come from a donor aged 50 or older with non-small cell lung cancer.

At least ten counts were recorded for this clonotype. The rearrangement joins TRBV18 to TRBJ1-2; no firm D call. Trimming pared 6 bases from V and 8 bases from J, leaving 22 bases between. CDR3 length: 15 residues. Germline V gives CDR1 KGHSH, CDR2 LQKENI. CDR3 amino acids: CASSPDNLPGGGYTF. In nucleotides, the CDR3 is TGTGCCAGCTCGCCAGATAATCTCCCCGGTGGGGGCTACACCTTC.

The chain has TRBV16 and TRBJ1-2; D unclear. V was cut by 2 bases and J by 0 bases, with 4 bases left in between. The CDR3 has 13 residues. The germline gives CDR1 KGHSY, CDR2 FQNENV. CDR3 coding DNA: TGTGCCAGCAGCCAAGAGACTAACTATGGCTACACCTTC. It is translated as CASSQETNYGYTF.

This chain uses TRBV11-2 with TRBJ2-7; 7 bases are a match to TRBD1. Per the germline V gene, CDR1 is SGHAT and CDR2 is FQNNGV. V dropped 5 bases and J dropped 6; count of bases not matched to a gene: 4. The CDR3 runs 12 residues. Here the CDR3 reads CASSRDRVEQYF. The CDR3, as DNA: TGTGCCAGCAGCCGGGACAGAGTCGAGCAGTACTTC.

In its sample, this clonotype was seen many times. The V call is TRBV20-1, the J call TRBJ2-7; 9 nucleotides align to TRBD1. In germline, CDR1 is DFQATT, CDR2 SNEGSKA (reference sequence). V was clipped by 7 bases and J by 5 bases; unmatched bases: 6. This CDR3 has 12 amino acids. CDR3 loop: CSVGQGTDEQYF. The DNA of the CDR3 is TGCAGTGTGGGACAGGGAACCGACGAGCAGTACTTC.

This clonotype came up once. The CDR3 DNA follows: TGTGCCAGCAGTTTGTCCATTATGGGTGGTCAGCCCCAGCATTTT. Protein product: CASSLSIMGGQPQHF. V usage is TRBV28 and J usage is TRBJ1-5; no clear D. The V gene lost 3 bases and the J gene lost 6 bases, with 15 bases spanning the gap. The CDR3 consists of 15 residues. The germline gives CDR1 MDHEN, CDR2 SYDVKM.

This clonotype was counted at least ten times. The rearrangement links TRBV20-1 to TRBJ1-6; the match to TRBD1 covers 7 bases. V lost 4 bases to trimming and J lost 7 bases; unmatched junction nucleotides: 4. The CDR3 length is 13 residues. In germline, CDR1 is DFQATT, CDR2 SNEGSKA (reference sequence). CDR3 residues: CSAMARGNSPLHF. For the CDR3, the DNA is TGCAGTGCTATGGCCAGGGGGAATTCACCCCTCCACTTT.

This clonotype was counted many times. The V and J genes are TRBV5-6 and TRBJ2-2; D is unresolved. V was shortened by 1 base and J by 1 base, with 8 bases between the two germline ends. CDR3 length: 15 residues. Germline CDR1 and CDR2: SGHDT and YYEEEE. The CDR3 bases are TGTGCCAGCAGCTTGTTCCAGCGGAACACCGGGGAGCTGTTTTTT. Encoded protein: CASSLFQRNTGELFF.

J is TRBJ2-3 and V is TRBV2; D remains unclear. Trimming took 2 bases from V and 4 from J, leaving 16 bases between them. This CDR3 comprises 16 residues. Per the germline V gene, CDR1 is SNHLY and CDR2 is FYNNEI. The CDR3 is CASSELPYSSSDTQYF. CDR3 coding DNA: TGTGCCAGCAGTGAACTCCCCTATAGCTCATCAGATACGCAGTATTTT.

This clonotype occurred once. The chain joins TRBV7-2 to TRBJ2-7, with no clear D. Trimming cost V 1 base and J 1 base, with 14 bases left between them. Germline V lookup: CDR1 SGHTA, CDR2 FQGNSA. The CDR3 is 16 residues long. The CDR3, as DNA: TGTGCCAGCAGCTTAGGAGGAGCGTTGAGATCCTACGAGCAGTACTTC. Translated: CASSLGGALRSYEQYF.

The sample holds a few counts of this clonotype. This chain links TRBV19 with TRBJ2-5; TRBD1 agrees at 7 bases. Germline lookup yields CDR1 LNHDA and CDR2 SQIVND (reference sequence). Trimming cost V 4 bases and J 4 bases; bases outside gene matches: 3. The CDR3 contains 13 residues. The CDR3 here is CASSRGQRETQYF. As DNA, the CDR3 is TGTGCCAGTAGTAGGGGACAGCGAGAGACCCAGTACTTC.

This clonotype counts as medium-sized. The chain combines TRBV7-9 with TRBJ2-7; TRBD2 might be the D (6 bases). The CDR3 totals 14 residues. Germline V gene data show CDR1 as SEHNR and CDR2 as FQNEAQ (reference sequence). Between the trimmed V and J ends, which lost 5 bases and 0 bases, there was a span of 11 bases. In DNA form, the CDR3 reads TGTGCCAGCAGCCGGGGACTTAACTCCTACGAGCAGTACTTC. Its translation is CASSRGLNSYEQYF.

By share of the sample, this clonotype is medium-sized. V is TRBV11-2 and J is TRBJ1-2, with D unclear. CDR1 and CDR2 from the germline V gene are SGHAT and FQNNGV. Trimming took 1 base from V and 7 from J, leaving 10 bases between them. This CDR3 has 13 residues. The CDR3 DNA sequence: TGTGCCAGCAGCTTAGGACAAAGCCGTGGCTACACCTTC. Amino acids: CASSLGQSRGYTF.

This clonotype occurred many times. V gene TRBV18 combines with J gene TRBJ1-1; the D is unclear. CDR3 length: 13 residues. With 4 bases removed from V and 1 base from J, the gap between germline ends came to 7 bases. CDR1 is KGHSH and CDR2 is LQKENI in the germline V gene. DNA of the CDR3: TGTGCCAGCTCACAGGTCACGAACACTGAAGCTTTCTTT. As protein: CASSQVTNTEAFF.

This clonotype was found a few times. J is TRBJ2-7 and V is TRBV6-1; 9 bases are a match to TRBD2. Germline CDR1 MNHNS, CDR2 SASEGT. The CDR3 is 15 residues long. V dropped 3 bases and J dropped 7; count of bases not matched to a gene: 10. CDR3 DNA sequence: TGTGCCAGCAGTGAGCAGGGCGGGGGGGCTGAAGAGCAGTACTTC. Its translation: CASSEQGGGAEEQYF.

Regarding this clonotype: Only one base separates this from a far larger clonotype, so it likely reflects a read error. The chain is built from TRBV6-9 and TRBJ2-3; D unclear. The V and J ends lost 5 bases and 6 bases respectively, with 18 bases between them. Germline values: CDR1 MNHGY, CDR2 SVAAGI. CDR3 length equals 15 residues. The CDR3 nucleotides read TGTGCCAGCAGTACCCTGTGCCAGGCGAGGGATACGCAGTATTTT. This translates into CASSTLCQARDTQYF.

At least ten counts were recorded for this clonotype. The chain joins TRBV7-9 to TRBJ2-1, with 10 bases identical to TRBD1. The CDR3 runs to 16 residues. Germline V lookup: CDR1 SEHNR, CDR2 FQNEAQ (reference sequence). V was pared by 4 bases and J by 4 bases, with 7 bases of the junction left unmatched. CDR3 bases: TGTGCCAGCAGCTCCACGGGACAGGGGCAATACAATGAGCAGTTCTTC. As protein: CASSSTGQGQYNEQFF. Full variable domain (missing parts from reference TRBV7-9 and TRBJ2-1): DTGVSQNPRHKITKRGQNVTFRCDPISEHNRLYWYRQTLGQGPEFLTYFQNEAQLEKSRLLSDRFSAERPKGSFSTLEIQRTEQGDSAMYLCASSSTGQGQYNEQFFGPGTRLTVL.

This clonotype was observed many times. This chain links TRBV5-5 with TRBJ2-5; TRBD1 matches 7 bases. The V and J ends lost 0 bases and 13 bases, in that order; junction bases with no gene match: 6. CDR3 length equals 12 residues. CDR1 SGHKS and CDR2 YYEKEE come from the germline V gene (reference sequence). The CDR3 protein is CASSLGRTGLYF. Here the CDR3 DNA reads TGTGCCAGCAGCTTGGGGCGGACAGGATTGTACTTC.

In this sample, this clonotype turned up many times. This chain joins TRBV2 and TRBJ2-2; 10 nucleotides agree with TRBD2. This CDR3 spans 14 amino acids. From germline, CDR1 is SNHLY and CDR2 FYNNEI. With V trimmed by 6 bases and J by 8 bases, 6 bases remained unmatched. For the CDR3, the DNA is TGTGCCAGCAGCGCTAGCGGGGGTACTGGGGAGCTGTTTTTT. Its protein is CASSASGGTGELFF.

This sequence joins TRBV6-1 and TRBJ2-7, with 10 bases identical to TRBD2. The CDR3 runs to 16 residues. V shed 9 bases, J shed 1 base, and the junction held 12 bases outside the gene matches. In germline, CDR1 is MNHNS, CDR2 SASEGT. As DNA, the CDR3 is TGTGCCAGGTGGGCTAGCGGGAGTCCGAAATCCTACGAGCAGTACTTC. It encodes CARWASGSPKSYEQYF.

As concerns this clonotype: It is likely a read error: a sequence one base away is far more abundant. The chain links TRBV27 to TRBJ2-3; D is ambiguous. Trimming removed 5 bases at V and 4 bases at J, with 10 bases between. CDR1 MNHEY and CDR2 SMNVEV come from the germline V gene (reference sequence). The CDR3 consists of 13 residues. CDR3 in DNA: TGTGCCAGCAGTGCTCCCCTCGCAGATACGCAGTATTTT. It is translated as CASSAPLADTQYF.

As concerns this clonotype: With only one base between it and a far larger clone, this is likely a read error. The CDR3 bases are TGTGCCAGCAGTTTAAACCCAGCGTGCGGCTACACCTTC. This encodes CASSLNPACGYTF. This chain links TRBV27 with TRBJ2-4; no reliable D call. The J call is doubtful: the DNA matches TRBJ1-2 better. The germline V gene has CDR1 MNHEY and CDR2 SMNVEV (reference sequence). The CDR3 loop spans 13 amino acids.

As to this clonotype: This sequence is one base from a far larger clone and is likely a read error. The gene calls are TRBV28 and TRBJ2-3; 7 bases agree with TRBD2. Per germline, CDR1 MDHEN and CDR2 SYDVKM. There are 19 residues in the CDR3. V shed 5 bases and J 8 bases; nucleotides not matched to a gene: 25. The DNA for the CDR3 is TGTGCCAGCAGTCCCAACCCCGGGGGGACCTGGTGGGTGGTCGGTACGCAGTATTTT. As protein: CASSPNPGGTWWVVGTQYF.

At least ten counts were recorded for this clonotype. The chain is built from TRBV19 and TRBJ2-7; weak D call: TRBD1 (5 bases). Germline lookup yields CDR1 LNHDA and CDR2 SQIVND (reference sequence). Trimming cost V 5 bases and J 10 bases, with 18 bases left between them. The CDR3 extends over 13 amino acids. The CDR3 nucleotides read TGTGCCAGTAGTTCGACACAGCAGGGCAGTCAGTACTTC. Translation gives CASSSTQQGSQYF. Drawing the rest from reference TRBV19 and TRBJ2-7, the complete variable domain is DGGITQSPKYLFRKEGQNVTLSCEQNLNHDAMYWYRQDPGQGLRLIYYSQIVNDFQKGDIAEGYSVSREKKESFPLTVTSAQKNPTAFYLCASSSTQQGSQYFGPGTRLTVT.

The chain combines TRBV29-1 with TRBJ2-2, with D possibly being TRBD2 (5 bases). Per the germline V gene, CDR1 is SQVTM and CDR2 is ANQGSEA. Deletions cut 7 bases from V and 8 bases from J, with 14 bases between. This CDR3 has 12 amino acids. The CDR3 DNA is TGCAGCGCCGCCTGGAGGAAAGGGGAGCTGTTTTTT. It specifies CSAAWRKGELFF.

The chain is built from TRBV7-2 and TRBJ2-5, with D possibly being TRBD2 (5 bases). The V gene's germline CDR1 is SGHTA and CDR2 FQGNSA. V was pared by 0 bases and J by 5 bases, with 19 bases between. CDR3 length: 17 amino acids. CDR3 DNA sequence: TGTGCCAGCAGCTTAGCGCTAGAGGGAGTCGATCATGAGACCCAGTACTTC. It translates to CASSLALEGVDHETQYF.

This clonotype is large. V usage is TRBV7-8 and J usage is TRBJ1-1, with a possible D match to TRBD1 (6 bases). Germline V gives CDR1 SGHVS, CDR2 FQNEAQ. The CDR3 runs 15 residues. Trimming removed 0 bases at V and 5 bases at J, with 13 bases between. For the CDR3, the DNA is TGTGCCAGCAGCTTAGCGACACAGGGTTATACTGAAGCTTTCTTT. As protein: CASSLATQGYTEAFF.

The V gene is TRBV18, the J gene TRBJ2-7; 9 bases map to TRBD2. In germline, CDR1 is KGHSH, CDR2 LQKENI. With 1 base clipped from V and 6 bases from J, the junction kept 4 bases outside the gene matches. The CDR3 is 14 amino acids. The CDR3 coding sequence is TGTGCCAGCTCACCACTAGCGGGAGAGGGCGAGCAGTACTTC. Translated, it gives CASSPLAGEGEQYF.